One sample yielded the 4 T cell receptor beta chains listed below, sequenced in a study of shared clonotypes between healthy human individuals. Here immunoSEQ multiplex PCR was the method, and the copy in TCRdb shows in-frame clones only, minus some. The sample has 1,400,000 or so clones, approximately 98.5% seen once; the top ten hold 0.3% to 0.45%. Sequenced sample: naive CD4+ T cells sorted from blood. Subset in this sample: CD45RA+ positively selected. These receptors were obtained from a man aged 25 to 40 in good health.

The chain is built from TRBV18 and TRBJ2-7, with D tentatively TRBD1 (6 bases). The germline CDR1 and CDR2 sequences are KGHSH and LQKENI. V lost 4 bases to trimming and J lost 1 base, with 8 bases between them. This CDR3 has 13 amino acids. The CDR3 DNA reads TGTGCCAGCTCACTCACAGGGTCCTACGAGCAGTACTTC. Residues: CASSLTGSYEQYF.

This clone appeared once. The rearrangement uses TRBV5-6 and TRBJ2-2, with 7 positions matching TRBD1. Germline trimming cut 7 bases from V and 2 bases from J; bases unmatched to any gene: 5. The germline V gene encodes CDR1 SGHDT and CDR2 YYEEEE. This CDR3 contains 14 residues. The CDR3 nucleotides read TGTGCCAGCTTGACAGGGCCTAACACCGGGGAGCTGTTTTTT. This encodes CASLTGPNTGELFF.

The CDR3 DNA follows: TGTGCCAGCAGGAGGCCTACTAACACCGGGGAGCTGTTTTTT. This encodes CASRRPTNTGELFF. The chain uses TRBV6-5 and TRBJ2-2; no clear D gene. V lost 6 bases and J 2 bases, leaving 10 bases between the germline ends. Germline V lookup: CDR1 MNHEY, CDR2 SVGAGI. The CDR3 is 14 residues long.

This clone was picked up one time. This sequence joins TRBV11-2 and TRBJ2-5, with D perhaps matching TRBD1 (5 bases). V lost 2 bases and J 5 bases, leaving 9 bases between the germline ends. Germline V gene lookup returns CDR1 SGHAT and CDR2 FQNNGV. There are 13 residues in the CDR3. The CDR3: CASSLQGWETQYF. As DNA, the CDR3 is TGTGCCAGCAGCTTACAGGGTTGGGAGACCCAGTACTTC.